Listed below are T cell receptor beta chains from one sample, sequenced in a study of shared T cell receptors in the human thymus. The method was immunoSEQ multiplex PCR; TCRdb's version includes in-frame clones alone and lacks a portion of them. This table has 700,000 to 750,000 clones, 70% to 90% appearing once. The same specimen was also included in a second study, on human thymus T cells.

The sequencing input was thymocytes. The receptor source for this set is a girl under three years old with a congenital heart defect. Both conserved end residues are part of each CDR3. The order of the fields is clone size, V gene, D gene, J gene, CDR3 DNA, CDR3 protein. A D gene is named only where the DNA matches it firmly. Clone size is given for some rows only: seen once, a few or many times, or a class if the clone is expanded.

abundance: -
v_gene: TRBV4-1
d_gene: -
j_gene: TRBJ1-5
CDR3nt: TGCGCCAGCAGCGCAGACGCCCTCTCCGGGGGTTATAGCAATCAGCCCCAGCATTTT
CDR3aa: CASSADALSGGYSNQPQHF

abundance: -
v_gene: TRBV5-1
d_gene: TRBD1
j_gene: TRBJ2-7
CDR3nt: TGCGCCACCAGAGTGCTCGGGACAGGGAACTACGAGCAGTACTTC
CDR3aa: CATRVLGTGNYEQYF

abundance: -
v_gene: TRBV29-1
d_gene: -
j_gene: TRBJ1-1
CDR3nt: TGCAGCGTTTGGGACTCAGCGCTTAGTGAAGCTTTCTTT
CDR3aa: CSVWDSALSEAFF

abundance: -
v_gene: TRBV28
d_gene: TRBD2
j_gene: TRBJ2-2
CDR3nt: TGTGCCAGCAGTACGGCTAGCGGGGGGGTGGAGGCCGGGGAGCTGTTTTTT
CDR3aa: CASSTASGGVEAGELFF

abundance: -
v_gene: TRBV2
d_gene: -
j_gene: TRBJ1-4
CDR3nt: TGTGCCAGCATCAGGGATACTAATGAAAAACTGTTTTTT
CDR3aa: CASIRDTNEKLFF

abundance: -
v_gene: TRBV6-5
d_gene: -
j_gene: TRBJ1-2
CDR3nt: TGTGCCAGCAGTTACCGGTGGATACGGGGGGACGGCTACACCTTC
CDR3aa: CASSYRWIRGDGYTF

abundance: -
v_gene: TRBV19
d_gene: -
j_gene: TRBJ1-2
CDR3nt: TGTGCCAGTAGACCTAAGTTTGGGGGCGTTAATGGCTACACCTTC
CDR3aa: CASRPKFGGVNGYTF

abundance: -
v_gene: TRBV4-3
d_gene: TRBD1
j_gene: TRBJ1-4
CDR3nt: TGCGCCAGCAGCCAAGAAAGTACAGGGGGCGCTAGGGAAAAACTGTTTTTT
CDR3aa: CASSQESTGGAREKLFF

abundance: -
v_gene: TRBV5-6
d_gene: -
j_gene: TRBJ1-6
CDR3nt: TGTGCCAGCAGCTTGCTGGGAGGGGGACAAAATTCACCCCTCCACTTT
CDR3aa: CASSLLGGGQNSPLHF

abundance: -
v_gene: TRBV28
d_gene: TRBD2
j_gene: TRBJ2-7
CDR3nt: TGTGCCAGCAGGATCAGCGGGGAGAACTCCTACGAGCAGTACTTC
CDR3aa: CASRISGENSYEQYF

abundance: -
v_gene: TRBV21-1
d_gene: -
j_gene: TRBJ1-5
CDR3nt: TGTGCCACCCAATACAGTACCTATCAGCCCCAGCATTTT
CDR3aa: CATQYSTYQPQHF

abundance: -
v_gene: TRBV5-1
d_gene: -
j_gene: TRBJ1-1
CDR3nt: TGCGCCAGCAGCTTGGTAGGGGTTAGGAACACTGAAGCTTTCTTT
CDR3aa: CASSLVGVRNTEAFF

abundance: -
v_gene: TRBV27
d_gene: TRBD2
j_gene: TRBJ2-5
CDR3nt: TGTGCCAGCACCGGTAGGACTAGCGGGGAAGAGACCCAGTACTTC
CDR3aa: CASTGRTSGEETQYF

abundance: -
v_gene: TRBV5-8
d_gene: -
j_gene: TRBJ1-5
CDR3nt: TGTGCCAGCAGCTTTACAGACTATAGCAATCAGCCCCAGCATTTT
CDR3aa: CASSFTDYSNQPQHF

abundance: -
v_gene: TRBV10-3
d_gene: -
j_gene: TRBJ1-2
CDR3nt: TGTGCCATCAGTGAGTCGTACAGCTTTAACTATGGCTACACCTTC
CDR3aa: CAISESYSFNYGYTF

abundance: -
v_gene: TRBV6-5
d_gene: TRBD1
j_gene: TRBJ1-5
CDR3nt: TGTGCCAGCAGTTACTCGGGACAGGTCAATCAGCCCCAGCATTTT
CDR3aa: CASSYSGQVNQPQHF

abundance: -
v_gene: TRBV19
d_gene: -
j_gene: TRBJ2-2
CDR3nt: TGTGCCAGTAGTATTGGAAAGGGGACGAACACCGGGGAGCTGTTTTTT
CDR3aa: CASSIGKGTNTGELFF

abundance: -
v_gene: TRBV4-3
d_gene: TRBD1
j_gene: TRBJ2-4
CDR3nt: TGCGCCAGCAGCCAAGCGGGGACAGGGAGGGCCAAAAACATTCAGTACTTC
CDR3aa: CASSQAGTGRAKNIQYF

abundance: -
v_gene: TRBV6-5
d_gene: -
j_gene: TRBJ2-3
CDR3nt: TGTGCCAGCAGCCTCCGGGTTCAACACACAGATACGCAGTATTTT
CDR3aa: CASSLRVQHTDTQYF

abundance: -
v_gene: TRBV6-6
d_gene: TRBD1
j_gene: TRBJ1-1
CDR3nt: TGTGCCAGTCACAGGGGGATAACAACTGAAGCTTTCTTT
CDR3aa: CASHRGITTEAFF

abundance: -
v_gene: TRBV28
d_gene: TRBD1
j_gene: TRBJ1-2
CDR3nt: TGTGCCAGCAGTTTATTTGACAGGGGGCATGGCTACACCTTC
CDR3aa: CASSLFDRGHGYTF

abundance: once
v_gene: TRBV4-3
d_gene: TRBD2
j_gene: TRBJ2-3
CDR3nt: TGCGCCAGCAGCCAAGCACCTAGCGGGGGGGGCACAGATACGCAGTATTTT
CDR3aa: CASSQAPSGGGTDTQYF

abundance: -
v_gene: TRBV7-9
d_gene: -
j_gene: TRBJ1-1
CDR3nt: TGTGCCAGCAGCATAAGGGGCCTGACTGAAGCTTTCTTT
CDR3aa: CASSIRGLTEAFF

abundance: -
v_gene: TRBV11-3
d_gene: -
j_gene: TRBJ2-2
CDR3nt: TGTGCCAGCAGCCTGGTAGGAGGGGAGACCACCGGGGAGCTGTTTTTT
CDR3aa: CASSLVGGETTGELFF

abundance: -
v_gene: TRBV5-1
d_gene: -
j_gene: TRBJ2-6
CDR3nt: TGCGCCAGCAGCTTGGGCCCCGTGGGGGGGGACAACTCTGGGGCCAACGTCCTGACTTTC
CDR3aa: CASSLGPVGGDNSGANVLTF

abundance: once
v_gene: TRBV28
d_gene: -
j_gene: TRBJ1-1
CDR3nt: TGTGCCGGGCAGGGGATGTTGACTGAAGCTTTCTTT
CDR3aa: CAGQGMLTEAFF

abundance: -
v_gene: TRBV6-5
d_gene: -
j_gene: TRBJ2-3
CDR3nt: TGTGCCAGCAGTTACTCGGCCGGCACAGATACGCAGTATTTT
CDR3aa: CASSYSAGTDTQYF

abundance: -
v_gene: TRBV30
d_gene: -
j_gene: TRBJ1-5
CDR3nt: TGTGCCTGGGGGGTAGGGGGAAAAGGCAATCAGCCCCAGCATTTT
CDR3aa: CAWGVGGKGNQPQHF

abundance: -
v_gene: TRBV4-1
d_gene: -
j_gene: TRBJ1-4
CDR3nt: TGCGCCAGCAGCCAAGGGGGCCGGCGGGATGCTAATGAAAAACTGTTTTTT
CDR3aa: CASSQGGRRDANEKLFF

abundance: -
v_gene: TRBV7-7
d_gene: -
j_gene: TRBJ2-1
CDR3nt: TGTGCTAGCAGCTTAGCCTCGGGGCGGGGAAGCTCCTACAATGAGCAGTTCTTC
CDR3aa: CASSLASGRGSSYNEQFF

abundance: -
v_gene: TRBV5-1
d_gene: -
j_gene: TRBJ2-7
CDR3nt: TGCGCCAGCAGCTTAGCGCACTCCTACGAGCAGTACTTC
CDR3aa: CASSLAHSYEQYF

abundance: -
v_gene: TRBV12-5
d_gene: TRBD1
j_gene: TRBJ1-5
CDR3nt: TGTGCTAGTGGTCTGGGACAGGGAAATGATCAGCCCCAGCATTTT
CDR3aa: CASGLGQGNDQPQHF

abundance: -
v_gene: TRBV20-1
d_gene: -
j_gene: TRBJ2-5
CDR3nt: TGCAGTGCCCGCGAAGAGACCCAGTACTTC
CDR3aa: CSAREETQYF

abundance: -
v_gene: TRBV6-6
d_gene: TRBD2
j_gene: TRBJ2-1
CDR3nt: TGTGCCAGCAGTTTTCCCCCCGCTAGCGGGGGGACCGAGCAGTTCTTC
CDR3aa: CASSFPPASGGTEQFF

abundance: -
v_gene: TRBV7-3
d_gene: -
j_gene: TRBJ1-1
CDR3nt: TGTGCCAGCAGCGAAGGGCAGGGCACTGAAGCTTTCTTT
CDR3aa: CASSEGQGTEAFF

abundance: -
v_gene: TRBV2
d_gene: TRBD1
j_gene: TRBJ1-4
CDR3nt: TGTGCCAGCAGACGCCATAGGGGAGGACAGGGTAATGAAAAACTGTTTTTT
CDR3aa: CASRRHRGGQGNEKLFF

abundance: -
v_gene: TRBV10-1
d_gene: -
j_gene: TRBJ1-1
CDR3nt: TGCGCCAGCAGTGACTACCAGGGGACATCAGCGCTCATGAACACTGAAGCTTTCTTT
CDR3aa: CASSDYQGTSALMNTEAFF

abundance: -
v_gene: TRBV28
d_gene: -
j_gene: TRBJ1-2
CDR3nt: TGTGCCAGCACCGCTCGGGGGGCTGATAACTATGGCTACACCTTC
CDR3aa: CASTARGADNYGYTF

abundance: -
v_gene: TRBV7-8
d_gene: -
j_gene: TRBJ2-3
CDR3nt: TGTGCCAGCAGCTTAGTTAGGACTACCGACACAGATACGCAGTATTTT
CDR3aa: CASSLVRTTDTDTQYF

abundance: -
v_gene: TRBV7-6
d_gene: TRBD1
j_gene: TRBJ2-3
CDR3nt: TGTGCCAGCAGCTTAGCTTCGGACAGGAATATTACAGATACGCAGTATTTT
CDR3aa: CASSLASDRNITDTQYF

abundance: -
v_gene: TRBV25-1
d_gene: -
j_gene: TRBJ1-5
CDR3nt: TGTGCCAGCCCCCGCAGATGGCAACAGAAATCGGATCAGCCCCAGCATTTT
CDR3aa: CASPRRWQQKSDQPQHF

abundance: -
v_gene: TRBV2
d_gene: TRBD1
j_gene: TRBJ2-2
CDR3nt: TGTGCCAGCCTAGAGGGGGCTCCGAACACCGGGGAGCTGTTTTTT
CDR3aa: CASLEGAPNTGELFF

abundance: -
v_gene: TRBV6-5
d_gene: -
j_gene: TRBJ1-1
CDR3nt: TGTGCCAGCAGTTACTCGATCAGGGGTGAAGCTTTCTTT
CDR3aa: CASSYSIRGEAFF

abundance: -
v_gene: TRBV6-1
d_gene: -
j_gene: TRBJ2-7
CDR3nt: TGTGCCAGCAGCCTAGGATACGAGCAGTACTTC
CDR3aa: CASSLGYEQYF

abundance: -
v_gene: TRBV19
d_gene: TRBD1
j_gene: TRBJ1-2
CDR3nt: TGTGCCAGTAGTACCCGACAGGGGGACTATGGCTACACCTTC
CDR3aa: CASSTRQGDYGYTF

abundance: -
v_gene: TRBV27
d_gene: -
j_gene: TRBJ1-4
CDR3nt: TGTGCCAGCAGTTTATTAGGGGGATCTAATGAAAAACTGTTTTTT
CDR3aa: CASSLLGGSNEKLFF

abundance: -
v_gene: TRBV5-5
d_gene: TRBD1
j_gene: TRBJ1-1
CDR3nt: TGTGCCAGCAGCTTAGTTCCCGAAACTAGGGGGCCCTTTGGGAACACTGAAGCTTTCTTT
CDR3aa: CASSLVPETRGPFGNTEAFF

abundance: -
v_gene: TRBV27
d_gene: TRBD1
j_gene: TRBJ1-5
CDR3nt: TGTGCCAGCTCACGACAGGGAAACTCTCGGCAGCCCCAGCATTTT
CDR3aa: CASSRQGNSRQPQHF

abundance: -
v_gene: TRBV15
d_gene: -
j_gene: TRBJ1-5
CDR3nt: TGTGCCACCAGCAGAGGACGCGGTACCCAGCATTTT
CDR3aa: CATSRGRGTQHF